These 27 T cell receptor beta chains share one sample of origin, sequenced in a study of cytomegalovirus exposure and HLA in healthy donors. In the PCR, 60 Vbeta and 13 Jbeta primers were used. The data were produced by immunoSEQ multiplex PCR, yet TCRdb's version contains in-frame clones alone and is incomplete. This table holds around 150,000 clones, 75% to 90% found once. The specimen sequenced was PBMCs. Source of these receptors: a man in his forties or fifties in good health and CMV-seronegative.

This sequence joins TRBV4-3 and TRBJ1-3, with D tentatively TRBD1 (6 bases). The V end lost 3 bases, the J end lost 4 bases, and 7 bases lay between the germline ends. This CDR3 contains 13 residues. Germline CDR1 reads LGHNA; CDR2 reads YSLEER. The CDR3 nucleotides are TGCGCCAGCAGCCAGGACAGCGGAAACACCATATATTTT. It yields the protein CASSQDSGNTIYF.

The chain employs TRBV4-1 and TRBJ2-4, with D uncertain. The germline V and J ends were trimmed by 0 bases and 13 bases, with 13 bases remaining between them. The CDR3 spans 13 residues. CDR1 is MGHRA and CDR2 is YSYEKL in the germline V gene. As DNA, the CDR3 is TGCGCCAGCAGCCAAGAGGGTGACCTAGGACAGTACTTC. It yields the protein CASSQEGDLGQYF.

CDR3 coding DNA: TGCGCCAGCACCGCCCAGGGGGTCCTTCGTGGCGAGCAGTACTTC. Translation: CASTAQGVLRGEQYF. The rearrangement joins TRBV23-1 to TRBJ2-7; 7 nucleotides match TRBD1. TRBV23-1 is identified as an open reading frame with a role that is uncertain. Germline trimming cut 7 bases from V and 6 bases from J; bases unmatched to any gene: 15. The CDR3 consists of 15 residues.

The chain couples TRBV21-1 to TRBJ2-5; TRBD1 was called by the table and not checked on the DNA. TRBV21-1 is termed a pseudogene. The CDR3 covers 15 residues. The CDR3 sequence: CASSAPPGGGETQYF. The CDR3 coding sequence is TGTGCCAGCAGCGCCCCTCCAGGGGGCGGCGAGACCCAGTACTTC.

In nucleotides, the CDR3 is TGTGCCAGCAGCTTAGAGACAGGCCGAAACTATGGCTACACCTTC. Translating it yields CASSLETGRNYGYTF. The chain couples TRBV7-2 to TRBJ1-2; D may be TRBD1 (6 bases). Germline values: CDR1 SGHTA, CDR2 FQGNSA. The V end was cut by 1 base, the J end by 2 bases, with 11 bases between. The CDR3 runs 15 residues.

The V gene is TRBV29-1, the J gene TRBJ2-5; 14 positions match TRBD2. V lost 4 bases to trimming and J lost 6 bases; unmatched junction nucleotides: 7. Germline V gene data show CDR1 as SQVTM and CDR2 as ANQGSEA. This CDR3 is 15 amino acids long. CDR3: CSVGWTSGGPQTQYF. CDR3 sequence (DNA): TGCAGCGTTGGATGGACTAGCGGGGGGCCCCAGACCCAGTACTTC.

This clone was seen just once. V and J are TRBV7-6 and TRBJ1-1, with D perhaps matching TRBD1 (6 bases). This CDR3 contains 14 residues. Germline V gene sequence: CDR1 SGHVS, CDR2 FNYEAQ. The V gene lost 5 bases and the J gene lost 0 bases, with 10 bases spanning the gap. In nucleotides, the CDR3 is TGTGCCAGCAGCGAAGGGACACTGAACACTGAAGCTTTCTTT. Encoded protein: CASSEGTLNTEAFF.

The rearrangement links TRBV7-2 to TRBJ1-2; D gene unclear. From germline, CDR1 is SGHTA and CDR2 FQGNSA. CDR3 length: 11 residues. V was trimmed by 5 bases and J by 2 bases, leaving 3 bases between them. CDR3 bases: TGTGCCAGCAGCCTCAACTATGGCTACACCTTC. Its translation: CASSLNYGYTF.

The J gene is TRBJ1-1, the V gene TRBV4-2, with TRBD1 matching 10 bases. The CDR3 length is 16 residues. V lost 3 bases, J lost 3 bases, and 7 bases stayed unmatched. Germline V gene data show CDR1 as LGHNA and CDR2 as YNFKEQ. The CDR3 is CASSQIDRGRDTEAFF. The CDR3 nucleotides are TGTGCCAGCAGCCAGATAGACAGGGGGCGCGACACTGAAGCTTTCTTT.

This chain links TRBV7-3 with TRBJ2-3, with D possibly being TRBD2 (5 bases). Germline V CDR1 and CDR2: SGHTA, FQGTGA. CDR3 length: 13 residues. V was cut by 3 bases and J by 4 bases, with 8 bases left in between. For the CDR3, the DNA is TGTGCCAGCAGCTTCGGGGTTGCAGATACGCAGTATTTT. Its translation is CASSFGVADTQYF.

The chain links TRBV5-4 to TRBJ2-7, with TRBD2 as a possible D gene (6 bases). CDR1 is SGHNT, CDR2 YYREEE, per germline (reference sequence). The V end was cut by 3 bases, the J end by 6 bases, with 22 bases between. The CDR3 totals 16 residues. CDR3 in amino acids: CASSSGTLGGICEQYF. In nucleotides, the CDR3 is TGTGCCAGCAGCTCCGGGACTTTGGGCGGCATTTGCGAGCAGTACTTC.

CDR3 nucleotide sequence: TGTGCCAGCAGCGTAGGGCATGATACGCAGTATTTT. This translates into CASSVGHDTQYF. V gene TRBV9 combines with J gene TRBJ2-3; D call uncertain. The germline CDR1 and CDR2 sequences are SGDLS and YYNGEE. V was shortened by 0 bases and J by 6 bases, with 5 bases between the two germline ends. The CDR3 covers 12 residues.

The chain joins TRBV5-1 to TRBJ1-4; TRBD1 aligns across 9 bases. This CDR3 region has 15 residues. J was trimmed by 3 bases and V by 7 bases; bases with no gene match: 7. Germline lookup yields CDR1 SGHRS and CDR2 YFSETQ. DNA of the CDR3: TGCGCCAGCGGGGGACAGGGCGATGCTAATGAAAAACTGTTTTTT. Translating gives CASGGQGDANEKLFF.

The V and J genes are TRBV27 and TRBJ2-7; 13 bases map to TRBD2. CDR1 is MNHEY, CDR2 SMNVEV, per germline (reference sequence). Trimming cost V 5 bases and J 2 bases; bases outside gene matches: 6. The CDR3 is 16 amino acids. CDR3 in DNA: TGTGCCAGCAGTCCATCGGGACTAGCGGGGCCCTACGAGCAGTACTTC. Its protein is CASSPSGLAGPYEQYF.

About this clone itself: The junction shows a germline mismatch at one end, possibly a read error. The J gene is TRBJ2-7, the V gene TRBV7-9, with D tentatively TRBD1 (5 bases). This CDR3 has 13 residues. CDR1 is SEHNR, CDR2 FQNEAQ, per germline (reference sequence). The chain's CDR3 is CSSSFAREGEQYF. CDR3 bases: TGTTCCAGCAGCTTCGCCAGGGAAGGCGAGCAGTACTTC.

A word on this clone: The sample carries other DNA sequences with the same CDR3. This chain's CDR3 is CASSLGGGSYEQYF. The CDR3 DNA reads TGTGCCAGCAGCTTAGGGGGAGGCTCCTACGAGCAGTACTTC. V is TRBV7-9 and J is TRBJ2-7; a weak D match, TRBD2 (6 bases). The CDR3 has 14 amino acids. CDR1 and CDR2 from the germline V gene are SEHNR and FQNEAQ (reference sequence). Trimming took off 1 base at V and 0 bases at J, with 7 bases between the two ends.

The J gene is TRBJ1-1, the V gene TRBV4-3; TRBD1 matches 8 bases. This CDR3 spans 17 amino acids. Germline loops: CDR1 LGHNA, CDR2 YSLEER. V shed 0 bases and J 1 base; nucleotides not matched to a gene: 7. CDR3 sequence (DNA): TGCGCCAGCAGCCAAGACTGGAGGACAGGGCGGAACACTGAAGCTTTCTTT. Translated, it gives CASSQDWRTGRNTEAFF.

This clone was observed a single time. V gene TRBV19 combines with J gene TRBJ2-7, with D unclear. V shed 8 bases and J shed 3 bases, with 11 bases lying between them. The CDR3 sequence is 12 residues long. Germline assignment: CDR1 LNHDA and CDR2 SQIVND (reference sequence). The CDR3 sequence is CASQSPSYEQYF. The CDR3 region has the DNA TGTGCCAGTCAGTCCCCCAGCTACGAGCAGTACTTC.

The gene calls are TRBV18 and TRBJ2-2; the D gene is possibly TRBD1 (6 bases). V dropped 1 base and J dropped 3 bases, with 12 bases sitting between them. The CDR3 runs 16 residues. Germline CDR1 is KGHSH and CDR2 is LQKENI. The CDR3 coding sequence is TGTGCCAGCTCACCACTGTGGGGGCCGCACACCGGGGAGCTGTTTTTT. Protein: CASSPLWGPHTGELFF.

V is TRBV15 and J is TRBJ2-1, with 7 bases lining up with TRBD1. From germline, CDR1 is LNHNV and CDR2 YYDKDF (reference sequence). Unmatched junction bases numbered 9, after V lost 5 bases and J lost 5 bases. The CDR3 has 15 amino acids. The CDR3 sequence: CATSGADRDHNEQFF. The CDR3 DNA follows: TGTGCCACCAGCGGAGCAGACAGGGACCACAATGAGCAGTTCTTC.

The chain uses TRBV27 and TRBJ2-7; D is perhaps TRBD2 (5 bases). Germline V gene data show CDR1 as MNHEY and CDR2 as SMNVEV (reference sequence). The CDR3 consists of 15 residues. Trimming shortened V by 6 bases and J by 0 bases, and 15 bases separated the two germline ends. The CDR3 DNA is TGTGCCAGCAGCCTAACTAGGCTCAGCTCCTACGAGCAGTACTTC. Translated: CASSLTRLSSYEQYF.

V is TRBV7-3 and J is TRBJ2-7; 7 bases map to TRBD2. This CDR3 is 14 amino acids long. Trimming cost V 2 bases and J 7 bases; bases outside gene matches: 8. Germline CDR1 reads SGHTA; CDR2 reads FQGTGA. The CDR3 sequence is CASSLSLGGGEQYF. The CDR3 DNA sequence: TGTGCCAGCAGCTTATCTTTGGGGGGGGGAGAGCAGTACTTC.

The rearrangement links TRBV6-5 to TRBJ2-1; 9 bases are shared with TRBD2. Germline trimming cut 3 bases from V and 7 bases from J; bases unmatched to any gene: 4. The CDR3 sequence is 14 residues long. The germline gives CDR1 MNHEY, CDR2 SVGAGI. CDR3 coding DNA: TGTGCCAGCAGTTATCTAGCGGGGAAGAATGAGCAGTTCTTC. Its protein product is CASSYLAGKNEQFF.

The chain recombines TRBV29-1 with TRBJ2-3; a weak D match, TRBD2 (6 bases). V was shortened by 3 bases and J by 1 base, with 11 bases between the two germline ends. CDR1 and CDR2 (germline): SQVTM, ANQGSEA. The CDR3 is made up of 14 amino acids. CDR3 bases: TGCAGCGTTGAGCCGTCGGGGGGCACAGATACGCAGTATTTT. This translates into CSVEPSGGTDTQYF.

The gene calls are TRBV7-3 and TRBJ2-1; 10 bases fit TRBD2. There are 15 residues in the CDR3. Germline loops: CDR1 SGHTA, CDR2 FQGTGA. The V gene end was trimmed by 1 base and the J gene end by 8 bases; junction bases not matched to a gene: 5. The CDR3 sequence: CASSLMRLAGDEQFF. CDR3 in DNA: TGTGCCAGCAGCTTAATGAGGCTAGCGGGAGATGAGCAGTTCTTC.

The chain employs TRBV27 and TRBJ2-7, with 8 bases identical to TRBD1. After removal of 5 bases from V and 3 bases from J, the junction contained 6 bases not matched to a gene. The CDR3 totals 14 residues. The germline V gene has CDR1 MNHEY and CDR2 SMNVEV (reference sequence). The CDR3 nucleotides are TGTGCCAGCAGTCTCGGGACAGGTTACTACGAGCAGTACTTC. Residues: CASSLGTGYYEQYF.

The chain joins TRBV6-6 to TRBJ2-7; TRBD1 matches 9 bases. Germline CDR1 MNHNY, CDR2 SVGAGI (reference sequence). The CDR3 loop spans 15 amino acids. J gave up 5 bases and V 6 bases, and 11 bases lay outside the gene matches. The CDR3 nucleotides read TGTGCCAGCAGACGTACAGGGGGCTCTAAAAACGAGCAGTACTTC. Translation: CASRRTGGSKNEQYF.